This TCR beta chain originates from a study of cytomegalovirus exposure and HLA in healthy donors. Looked up from germline, CDR1 is LNHDA and CDR2 is SQIVND (reference sequence). V trimming: 4 bases; J trimming: 16 bases; junction bases outside the gene matches: 14. CDR3 length equals 14 residues. Both 60 Vbeta primers and 13 Jbeta primers went into the PCR. The protocol was immunoSEQ multiplex PCR, while the TCRdb copy is restricted to in-frame clones and leaves out a portion. This sample has around 200,000 clones, with 60% to 80% found just once. This sequence was found in a man aged 18 to 35 in good health and CMV-seronegative. Material for sequencing was PBMCs. The V call is TRBV19, the J call TRBJ1-3; TRBD1 aligns across 9 bases. DNA of the CDR3: TGTGCCAGTAGTACGGGACAGGGAACCGGATCGTGGTATTTT. This codes for CASSTGQGTGSWYF.